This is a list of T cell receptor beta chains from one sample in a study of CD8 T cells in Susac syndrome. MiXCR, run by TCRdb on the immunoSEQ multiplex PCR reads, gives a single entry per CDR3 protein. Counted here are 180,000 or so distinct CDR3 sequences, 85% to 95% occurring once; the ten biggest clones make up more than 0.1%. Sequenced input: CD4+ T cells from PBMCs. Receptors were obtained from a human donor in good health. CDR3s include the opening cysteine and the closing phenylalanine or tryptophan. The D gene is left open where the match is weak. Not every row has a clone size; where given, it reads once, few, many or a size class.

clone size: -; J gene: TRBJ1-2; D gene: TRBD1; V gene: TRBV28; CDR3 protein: CASSDPGQGRRGGYTF; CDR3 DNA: TGTGCCAGCAGCGACCCGGGACAGGGAAGAAGGGGGGGCTACACCTTC
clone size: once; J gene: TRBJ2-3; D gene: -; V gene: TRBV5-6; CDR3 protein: CASRRQRGITDTQYF; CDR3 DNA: TGTGCCAGCAGACGTCAACGGGGGATCACAGATACGCAGTATTTT
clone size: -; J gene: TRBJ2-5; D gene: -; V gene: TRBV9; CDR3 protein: CASSVGQAKETQYF; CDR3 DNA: TGTGCCAGCAGCGTAGGGCAGGCGAAAGAGACCCAGTACTTC
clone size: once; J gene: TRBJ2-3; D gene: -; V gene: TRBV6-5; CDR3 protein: CASSTTADTQYF; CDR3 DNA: TGTGCCAGCTCAACCACGGCAGATACGCAGTATTTT
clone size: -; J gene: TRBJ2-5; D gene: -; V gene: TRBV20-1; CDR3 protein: CSAYDRVAETQYF; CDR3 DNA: TGCAGTGCATACGATCGGGTTGCCGAGACCCAGTACTTC
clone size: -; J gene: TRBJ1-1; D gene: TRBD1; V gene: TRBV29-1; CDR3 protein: CSVGGQGMVTEAFF; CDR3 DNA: TGCAGCGTTGGAGGACAGGGAATGGTCACTGAAGCTTTCTTT
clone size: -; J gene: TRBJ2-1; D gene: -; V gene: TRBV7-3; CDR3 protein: CASSFTTNEQFF; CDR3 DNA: TGTGCCAGCAGCTTTACCACCAATGAGCAGTTCTTC
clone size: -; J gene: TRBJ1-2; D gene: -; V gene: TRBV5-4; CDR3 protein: CASSVYGTAQSNYGYTF; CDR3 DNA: TGTGCCAGCAGCGTTTATGGAACCGCCCAGTCCAACTATGGCTACACCTTC
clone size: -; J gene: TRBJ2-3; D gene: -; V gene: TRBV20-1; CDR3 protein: CSATLASDTQYF; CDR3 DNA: TGCAGTGCCACTCTAGCTTCCGATACGCAGTATTTT
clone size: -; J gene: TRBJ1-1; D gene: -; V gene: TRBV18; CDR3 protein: CASSQGTYTEAFF; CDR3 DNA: TGTGCCAGCTCACAAGGGACATACACTGAAGCTTTCTTT
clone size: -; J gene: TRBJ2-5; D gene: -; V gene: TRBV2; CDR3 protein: CASSGDSQETQYF; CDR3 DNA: TGTGCCAGCAGTGGTGACTCACAAGAGACCCAGTACTTC